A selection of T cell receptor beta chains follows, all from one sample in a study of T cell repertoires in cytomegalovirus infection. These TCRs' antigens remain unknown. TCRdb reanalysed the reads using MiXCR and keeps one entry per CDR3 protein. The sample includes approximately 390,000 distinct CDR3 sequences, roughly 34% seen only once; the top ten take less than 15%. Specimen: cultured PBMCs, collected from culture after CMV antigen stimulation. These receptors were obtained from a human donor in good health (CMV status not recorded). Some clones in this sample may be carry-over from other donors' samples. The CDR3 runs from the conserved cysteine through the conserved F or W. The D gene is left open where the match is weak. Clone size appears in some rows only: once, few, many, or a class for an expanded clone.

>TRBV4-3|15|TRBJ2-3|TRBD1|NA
CASSQAAAGGDTQYF
TGCGCCAGCAGCCAAGCTGCAGCAGGGGGAGATACGCAGTATTTT
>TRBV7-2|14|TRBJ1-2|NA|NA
CASSSWGADYGYTF
TGTGCCAGCAGCTCCTGGGGCGCGGACTATGGCTACACCTTC
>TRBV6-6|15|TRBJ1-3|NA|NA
CASSYSPVSGNTIYF
TGTGCCAGCAGTTACTCCCCCGTCTCTGGAAACACCATATATTTT
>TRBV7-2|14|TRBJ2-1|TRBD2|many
CASSLLAGVSEQFF
TGTGCCAGCAGCTTGCTAGCGGGAGTGAGTGAGCAGTTCTTC
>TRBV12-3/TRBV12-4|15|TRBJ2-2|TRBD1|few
CASRPGQGKAGELFF
TGTGCCAGCAGACCGGGACAGGGTAAAGCCGGGGAGCTGTTTTTT
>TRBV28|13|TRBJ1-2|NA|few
CASSLLGVEGYTF
TGTGCCAGCAGTTTATTGGGAGTGGAGGGCTACACCTTC
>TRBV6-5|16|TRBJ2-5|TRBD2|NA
CASMIGTGLAKETQYF
TGTGCCAGCATGATTGGGACCGGACTAGCGAAAGAGACCCAGTACTTC
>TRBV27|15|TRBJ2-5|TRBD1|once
CASSRDRVYQETQYF
TGTGCCAGCAGTCGGGACAGGGTGTACCAAGAGACCCAGTACTTC
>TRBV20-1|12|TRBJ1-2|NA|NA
CRARTSNYGYTF
TGCAGGGCGCGTACATCTAACTATGGCTACACCTTC
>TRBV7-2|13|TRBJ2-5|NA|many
CASSLRRRETQYF
TGTGCCAGCAGCTTACGGCGGCGAGAGACCCAGTACTTC
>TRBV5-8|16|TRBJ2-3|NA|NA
CASSFTVGRGGDTQYF
TGTGCCAGCAGCTTTACCGTCGGTAGGGGTGGCGATACGCAGTATTTT
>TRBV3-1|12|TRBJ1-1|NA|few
CASSLGGREAFF
TGTGCCAGCAGCTTAGGGGGAAGAGAAGCTTTCTTT
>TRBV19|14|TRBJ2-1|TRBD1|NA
CASTLLDRGPEQFF
TGTGCCAGTACCCTGTTGGACAGGGGACCTGAGCAGTTCTTC
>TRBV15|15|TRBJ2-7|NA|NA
CATSRDLAGSGEQYF
TGTGCCACCAGCAGAGATCTCGCGGGCTCAGGCGAGCAGTACTTC
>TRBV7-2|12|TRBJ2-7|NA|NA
CASSLEDHEQYF
TGTGCCAGCAGCTTAGAGGACCACGAGCAGTACTTC
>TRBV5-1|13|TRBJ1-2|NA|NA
CASSLAGIYGYTF
TGCGCCAGCAGCTTGGCCGGGATCTATGGCTACACCTTC
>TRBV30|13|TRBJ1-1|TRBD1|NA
CAWTGQGDTEAFF
TGTGCCTGGACCGGACAGGGGGACACTGAAGCTTTCTTT
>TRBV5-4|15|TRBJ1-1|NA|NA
CASSLKRAWDTEAFF
TGTGCCAGCAGCTTGAAGAGGGCTTGGGACACTGAAGCTTTCTTT
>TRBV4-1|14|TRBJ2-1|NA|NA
CASSQDLRLGGQFF
TGCGCCAGCAGCCAAGATTTAAGACTAGGTGGGCAGTTCTTC
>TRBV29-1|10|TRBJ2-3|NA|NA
CSVERDTQYF
TGCAGCGTTGAACGAGATACGCAGTATTTT
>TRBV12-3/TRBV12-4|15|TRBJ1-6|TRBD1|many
CASSYRTGEHSPLHF
TGTGCCAGCAGTTATAGGACAGGGGAGCATTCACCCCTCCACTTT
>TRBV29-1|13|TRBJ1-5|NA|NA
CSVDAGLGQPQHF
TGCAGCGTTGATGCAGGGTTGGGTCAGCCCCAGCATTTT
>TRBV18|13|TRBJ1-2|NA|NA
CASSPEQNYGYTF
TGTGCCAGCTCACCGGAACAGAACTATGGCTACACCTTC
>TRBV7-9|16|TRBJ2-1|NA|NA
CASCQGTYSSYNEQFF
TGTGCCAGCTGTCAGGGGACCTACAGCTCCTACAATGAGCAGTTCTTC
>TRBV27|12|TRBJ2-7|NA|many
CASSLFGTEQYF
TGTGCCAGCAGTTTGTTCGGAACCGAGCAGTACTTC
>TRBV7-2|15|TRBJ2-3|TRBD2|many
CASSLPAGATDTQYF
TGTGCCAGCAGCTTACCAGCGGGAGCTACCGATACGCAGTATTTT
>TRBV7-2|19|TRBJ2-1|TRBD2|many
CASSVGLPGLAGVVDEQFF
TGTGCCAGCAGCGTGGGGCTTCCGGGACTAGCGGGAGTCGTGGATGAGCAGTTCTTC
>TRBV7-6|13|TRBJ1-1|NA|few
CASSPGGWGRAFF
TGTGCCAGCAGCCCCGGCGGGTGGGGCAGAGCTTTCTTT
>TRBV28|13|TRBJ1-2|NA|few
CASSLETVEGYTF
TGTGCCAGCTCTCTGGAGACAGTCGAGGGCTACACCTTC
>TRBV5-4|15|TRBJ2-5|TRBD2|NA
CASSRGGADQETQYF
TGTGCCAGCAGCCGGGGGGGAGCGGACCAAGAGACCCAGTACTTC
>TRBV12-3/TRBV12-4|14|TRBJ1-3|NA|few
CASSPKGVGNTIYF
TGTGCCAGCAGTCCGAAGGGGGTTGGAAACACCATATATTTT
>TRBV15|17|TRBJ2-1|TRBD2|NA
CATSRDRNSGMLNEQFF
TGTGCCACCAGCAGAGATCGGAATAGCGGGATGTTGAATGAGCAGTTCTTC
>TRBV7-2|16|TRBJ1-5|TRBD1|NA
CASSLAGQGNNQPQHF
TGTGCCAGCAGCTTAGCGGGACAGGGGAACAATCAGCCCCAGCATTTT
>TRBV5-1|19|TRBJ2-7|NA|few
CASSFRPPSGGARPYEQYF
TGCGCCAGCAGCTTTCGACCCCCGTCGGGCGGAGCGCGACCGTACGAGCAGTACTTC
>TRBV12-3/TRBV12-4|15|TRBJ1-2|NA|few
CASSLTWTKNYGYTF
TGTGCCAGCAGTTTAACCTGGACAAAAAACTATGGCTACACCTTC
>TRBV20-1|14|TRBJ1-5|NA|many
CSAVRVGSNQPQHF
TGCAGTGCTGTCAGGGTGGGGAGCAATCAGCCCCAGCATTTT
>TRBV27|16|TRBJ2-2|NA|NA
CASSDTGHQNTGELFF
TGTGCCAGCAGCGATACGGGACACCAGAACACCGGGGAGCTGTTTTTT
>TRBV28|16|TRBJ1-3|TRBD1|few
CASTSGTENLRNTIYF
TGTGCCAGCACTTCCGGGACAGAGAATCTAAGAAACACCATATATTTT
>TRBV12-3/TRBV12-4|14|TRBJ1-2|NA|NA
CASSLDPGRIGYTF
TGTGCCAGCAGTTTAGACCCAGGGCGGATTGGCTACACCTTC
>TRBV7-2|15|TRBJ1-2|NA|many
CASALTPSLYYGYTF
TGTGCCAGCGCTCTAACCCCCAGTTTATACTATGGCTACACCTTC
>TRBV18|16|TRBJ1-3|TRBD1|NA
CASSPAQGSSGNTIYF
TGTGCCAGCTCACCCGCACAGGGGAGCTCTGGAAACACCATATATTTT
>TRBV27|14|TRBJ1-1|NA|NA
CASSLNPGQREAFF
TGTGCCAGCAGTCTCAACCCGGGACAACGAGAAGCTTTCTTT